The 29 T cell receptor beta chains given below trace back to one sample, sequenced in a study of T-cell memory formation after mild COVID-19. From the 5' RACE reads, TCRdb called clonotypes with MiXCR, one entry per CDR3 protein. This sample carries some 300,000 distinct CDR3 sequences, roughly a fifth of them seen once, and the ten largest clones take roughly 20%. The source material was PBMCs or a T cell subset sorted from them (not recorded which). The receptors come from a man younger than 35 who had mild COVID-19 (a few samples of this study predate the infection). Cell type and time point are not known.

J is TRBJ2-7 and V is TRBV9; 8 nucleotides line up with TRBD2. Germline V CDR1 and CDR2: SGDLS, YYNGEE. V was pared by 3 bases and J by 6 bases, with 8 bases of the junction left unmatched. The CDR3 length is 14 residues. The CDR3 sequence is CASSAHGGGAEQYF. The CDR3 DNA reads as TGTGCCAGCAGCGCCCACGGGGGGGGCGCCGAGCAGTACTTC.

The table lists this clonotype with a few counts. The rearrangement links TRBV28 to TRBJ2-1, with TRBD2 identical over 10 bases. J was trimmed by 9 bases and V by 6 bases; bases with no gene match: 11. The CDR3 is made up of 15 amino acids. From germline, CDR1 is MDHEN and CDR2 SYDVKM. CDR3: CASRPRGTSEGEQFF. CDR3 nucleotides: TGTGCCAGCAGGCCCCGCGGGACTAGCGAGGGTGAGCAGTTCTTC.

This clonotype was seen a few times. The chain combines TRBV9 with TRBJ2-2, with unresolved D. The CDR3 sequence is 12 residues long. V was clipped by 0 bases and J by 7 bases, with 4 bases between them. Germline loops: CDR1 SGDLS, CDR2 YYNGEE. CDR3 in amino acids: CASSVVIGELFF. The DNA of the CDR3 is TGTGCCAGCAGCGTAGTAATCGGGGAGCTGTTTTTT.

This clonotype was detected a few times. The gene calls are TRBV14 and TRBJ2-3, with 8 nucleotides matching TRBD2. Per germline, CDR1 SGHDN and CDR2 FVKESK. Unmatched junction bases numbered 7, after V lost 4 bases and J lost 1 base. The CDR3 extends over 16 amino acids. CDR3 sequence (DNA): TGTGCCAGCAGCCGAGACGGGGGGGCCGGCACAGATACGCAGTATTTT. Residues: CASSRDGGAGTDTQYF.

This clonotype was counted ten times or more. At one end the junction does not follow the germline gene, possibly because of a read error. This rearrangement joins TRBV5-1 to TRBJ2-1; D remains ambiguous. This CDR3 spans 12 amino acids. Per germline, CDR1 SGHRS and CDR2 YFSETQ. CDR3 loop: CASSLSSNEQFF. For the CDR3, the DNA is TGTGCCAGCAGCTTATCTTCCAATGAGCAGTTCTTC.

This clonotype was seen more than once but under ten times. The CDR3 reads CASSPLAGAYEQYF. For the CDR3, the DNA is TGTGCCAGCAGCCCACTAGCGGGGGCGTACGAGCAGTACTTC. The chain links TRBV7-9 to TRBJ2-7; TRBD2 matches 11 bases. The CDR3 sequence is 14 residues long. V gave up 5 bases and J gave up 4 bases; unmatched junction bases: 4. In germline, CDR1 is SEHNR, CDR2 FQNEAQ (reference sequence). The full variable domain, completed using reference TRBV7-9 and TRBJ2-7, is DTGVSQNPRHKITKRGQNVTFRCDPISEHNRLYWYRQTLGQGPEFLTYFQNEAQLEKSRLLSDRFSAERPKGSFSTLEIQRTEQGDSAMYLCASSPLAGAYEQYFGPGTRLTVT.

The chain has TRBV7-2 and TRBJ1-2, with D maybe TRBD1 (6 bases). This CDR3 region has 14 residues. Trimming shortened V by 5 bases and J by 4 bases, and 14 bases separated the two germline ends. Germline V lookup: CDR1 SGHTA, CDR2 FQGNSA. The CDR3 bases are TGTGCCAGCAGCCCCCGGACAGACCGCTATGGCTACACCTTC. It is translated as CASSPRTDRYGYTF.

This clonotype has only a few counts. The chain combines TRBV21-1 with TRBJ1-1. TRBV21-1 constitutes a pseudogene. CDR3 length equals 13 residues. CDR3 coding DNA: TGTGCCAGCAGCAACTTTATGAACACTGAAGCTTTCTTT. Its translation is CASSNFMNTEAFF.

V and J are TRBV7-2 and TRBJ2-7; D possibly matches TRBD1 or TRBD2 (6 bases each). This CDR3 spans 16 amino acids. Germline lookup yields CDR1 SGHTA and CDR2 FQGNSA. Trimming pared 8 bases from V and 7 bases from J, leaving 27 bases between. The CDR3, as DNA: TGTGCCAGCGCCCCTTGGGCGGGACACAAGGCGGGGGAGCAGTACGTC. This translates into CASAPWAGHKAGEQYV.

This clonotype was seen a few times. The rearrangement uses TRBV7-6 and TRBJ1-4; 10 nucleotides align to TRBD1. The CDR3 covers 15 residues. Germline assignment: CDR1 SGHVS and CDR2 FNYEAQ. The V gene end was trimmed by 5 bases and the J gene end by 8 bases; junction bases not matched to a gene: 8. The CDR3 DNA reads TGTGCCAGCAGCCGACAGGGGGCGCGTGAGGAAAAACTGTTTTTT. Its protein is CASSRQGAREEKLFF.

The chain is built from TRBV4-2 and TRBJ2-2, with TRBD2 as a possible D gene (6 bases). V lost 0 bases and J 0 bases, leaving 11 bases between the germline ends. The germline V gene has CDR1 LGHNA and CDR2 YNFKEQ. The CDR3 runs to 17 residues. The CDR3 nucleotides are TGTGCCAGCAGCCAAGATCCCGGGAGCGCGAACACCGGGGAGCTGTTTTTT. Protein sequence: CASSQDPGSANTGELFF.

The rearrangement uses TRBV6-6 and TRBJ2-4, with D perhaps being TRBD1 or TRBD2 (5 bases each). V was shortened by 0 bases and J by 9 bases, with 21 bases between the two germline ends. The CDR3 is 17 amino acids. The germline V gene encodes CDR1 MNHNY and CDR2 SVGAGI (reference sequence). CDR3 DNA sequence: TGTGCCAGCAGTTACTCGAACGCCCTCTCTGGTGGGGGCATTCAGTACTTC. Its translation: CASSYSNALSGGGIQYF.

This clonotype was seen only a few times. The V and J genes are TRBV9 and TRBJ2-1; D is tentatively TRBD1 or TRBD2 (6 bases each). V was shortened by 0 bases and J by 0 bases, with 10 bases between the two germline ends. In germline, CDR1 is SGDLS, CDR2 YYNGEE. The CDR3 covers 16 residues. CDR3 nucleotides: TGTGCCAGCAGCGTAGTGACGGGGGCCTCCTACAATGAGCAGTTCTTC. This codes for CASSVVTGASYNEQFF.

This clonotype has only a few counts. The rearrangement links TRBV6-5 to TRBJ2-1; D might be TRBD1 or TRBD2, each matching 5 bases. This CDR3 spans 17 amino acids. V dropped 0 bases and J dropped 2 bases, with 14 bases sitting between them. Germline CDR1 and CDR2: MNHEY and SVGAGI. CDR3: CASSYSRRQGPYNEQFF. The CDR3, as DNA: TGTGCCAGCAGTTACTCGAGACGCCAGGGACCCTACAATGAGCAGTTCTTC.

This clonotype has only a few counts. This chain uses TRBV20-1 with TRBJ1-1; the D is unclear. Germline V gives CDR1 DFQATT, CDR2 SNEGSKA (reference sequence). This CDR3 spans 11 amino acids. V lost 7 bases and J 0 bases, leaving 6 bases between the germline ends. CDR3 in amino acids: CSVNLNTEAFF. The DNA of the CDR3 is TGCAGTGTTAATTTGAACACTGAAGCTTTCTTT.

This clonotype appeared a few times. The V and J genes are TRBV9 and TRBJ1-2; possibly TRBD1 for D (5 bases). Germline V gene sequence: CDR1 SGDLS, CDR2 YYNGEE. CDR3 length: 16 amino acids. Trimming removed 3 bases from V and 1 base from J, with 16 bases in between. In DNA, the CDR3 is TGTGCCAGCAGCGCACGCCGGGACCCCTTTAACTATGGCTACACCTTC. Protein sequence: CASSARRDPFNYGYTF.

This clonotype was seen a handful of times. CDR3 protein: CASSLRGYGTEAFF. The CDR3 DNA follows: TGTGCCAGCAGCTTGCGGGGGTATGGCACTGAAGCTTTCTTT. V gene TRBV7-3 combines with J gene TRBJ1-1; tentative D call: TRBD1 (5 bases). Germline V gene lookup returns CDR1 SGHTA and CDR2 FQGTGA. With 3 bases removed from V and 4 bases from J, the gap between germline ends came to 12 bases. The CDR3 is 14 amino acids. Combining the CDR3 with reference TRBV7-3 and TRBJ1-1 gives the whole variable domain GAGVSQTPSNKVTEKGKYVELRCDPISGHTALYWYRQSLGQGPEFLIYFQGTGAADDSGLPNDRFFAVRPEGSVSTLKIQRTERGDSAVYLCASSLRGYGTEAFFGQGTRLTVV.

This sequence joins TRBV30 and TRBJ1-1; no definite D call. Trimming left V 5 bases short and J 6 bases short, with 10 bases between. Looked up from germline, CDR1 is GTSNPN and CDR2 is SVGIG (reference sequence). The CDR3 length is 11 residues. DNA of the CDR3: TGTGCCTGGGGCCGGGCGGCTGAAGCTTTCTTT. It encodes CAWGRAAEAFF.

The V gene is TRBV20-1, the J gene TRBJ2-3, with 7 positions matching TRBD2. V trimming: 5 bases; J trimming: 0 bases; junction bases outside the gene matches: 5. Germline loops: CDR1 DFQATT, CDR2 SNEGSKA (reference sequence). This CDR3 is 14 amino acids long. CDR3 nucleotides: TGCAGTGCTCTAGCGGATCCTAGCACAGATACGCAGTATTTT. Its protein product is CSALADPSTDTQYF.

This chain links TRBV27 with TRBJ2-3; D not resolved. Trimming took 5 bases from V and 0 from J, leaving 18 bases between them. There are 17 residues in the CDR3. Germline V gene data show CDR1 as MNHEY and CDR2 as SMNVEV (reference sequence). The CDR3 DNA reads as TGTGCCAGCAGTCGGCTCGCCAGACACTTTAGCACAGATACGCAGTATTTT. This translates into CASSRLARHFSTDTQYF.

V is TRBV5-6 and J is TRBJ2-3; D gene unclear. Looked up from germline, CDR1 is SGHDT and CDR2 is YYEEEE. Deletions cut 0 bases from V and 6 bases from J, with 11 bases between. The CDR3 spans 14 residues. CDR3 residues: CASSLVAVGDTQYF. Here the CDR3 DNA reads TGTGCCAGCAGCTTGGTTGCGGTTGGGGATACGCAGTATTTT.

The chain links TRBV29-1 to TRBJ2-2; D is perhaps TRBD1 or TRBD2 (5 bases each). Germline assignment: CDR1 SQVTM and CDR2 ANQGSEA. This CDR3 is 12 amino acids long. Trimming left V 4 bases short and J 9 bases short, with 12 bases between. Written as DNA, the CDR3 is TGCAGCGTTGGGTTTGGGGGACGGGAGCTGTTTTTT. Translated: CSVGFGGRELFF.

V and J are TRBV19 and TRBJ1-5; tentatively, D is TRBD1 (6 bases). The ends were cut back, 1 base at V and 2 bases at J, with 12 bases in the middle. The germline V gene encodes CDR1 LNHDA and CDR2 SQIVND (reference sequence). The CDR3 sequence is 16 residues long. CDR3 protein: CASSIVLSGGNQPQHF. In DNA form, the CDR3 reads TGTGCCAGTAGTATAGTTTTGTCAGGGGGCAATCAGCCCCAGCATTTT.

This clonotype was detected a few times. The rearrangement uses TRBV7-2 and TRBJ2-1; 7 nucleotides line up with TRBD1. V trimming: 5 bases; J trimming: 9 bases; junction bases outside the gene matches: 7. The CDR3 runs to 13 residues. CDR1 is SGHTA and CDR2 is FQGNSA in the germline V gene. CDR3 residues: CASSPTGKSEQFF. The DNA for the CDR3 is TGTGCCAGCAGCCCGACAGGGAAGAGTGAGCAGTTCTTC.

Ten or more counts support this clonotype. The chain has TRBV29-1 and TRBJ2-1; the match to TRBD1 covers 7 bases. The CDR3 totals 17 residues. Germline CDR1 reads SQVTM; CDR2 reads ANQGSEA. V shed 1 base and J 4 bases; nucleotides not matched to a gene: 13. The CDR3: CSVEGEIGGAGYNEQFF. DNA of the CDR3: TGCAGCGTTGAAGGGGAAATAGGGGGCGCCGGTTACAATGAGCAGTTCTTC.

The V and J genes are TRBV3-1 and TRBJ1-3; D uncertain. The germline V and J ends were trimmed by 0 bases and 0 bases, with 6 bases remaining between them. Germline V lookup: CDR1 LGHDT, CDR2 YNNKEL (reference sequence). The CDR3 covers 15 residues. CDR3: CASSQDGSSGNTIYF. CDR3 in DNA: TGTGCCAGCAGCCAAGATGGTTCCTCTGGAAACACCATATATTTT.

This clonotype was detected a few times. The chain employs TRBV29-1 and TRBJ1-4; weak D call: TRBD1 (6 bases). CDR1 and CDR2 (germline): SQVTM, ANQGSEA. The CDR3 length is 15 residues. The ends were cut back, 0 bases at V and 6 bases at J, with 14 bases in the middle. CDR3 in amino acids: CSVEDRGGQDEKLFF. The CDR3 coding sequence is TGCAGCGTTGAAGATCGGGGGGGGCAGGATGAAAAACTGTTTTTT.

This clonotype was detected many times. The CDR3 sequence is CASSQTGGRGYTF. The DNA of the CDR3 is TGTGCCAGCAGTCAGACAGGGGGCCGGGGCTACACCTTC. The J gene is TRBJ1-2, the V gene TRBV12-3 or TRBV12-4, with TRBD1 matching 10 bases. With 5 bases clipped from V and 8 bases from J, the junction kept 5 bases outside the gene matches. The CDR3 is made up of 13 amino acids.

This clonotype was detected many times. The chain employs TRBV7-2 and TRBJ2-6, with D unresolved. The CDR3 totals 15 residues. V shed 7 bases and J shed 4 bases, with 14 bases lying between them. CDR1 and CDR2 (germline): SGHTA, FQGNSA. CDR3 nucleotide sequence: TGTGCCAGCACCCCTTTGGCCTCCGGGGCCAACGTCCTGACTTTC. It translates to CASTPLASGANVLTF. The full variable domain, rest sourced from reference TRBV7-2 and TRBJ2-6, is GAGVSQSPSNKVTEKGKDVELRCDPISGHTALYWYRQSLGQGLEFLIYFQGNSAPDKSGLPSDRFSAERTGGSVSTLTIQRTQQEDSAVYLCASTPLASGANVLTFGAGSRLTVL.